The 6 T cell receptor beta chains below all came from one sample that was sequenced in a study of control samples from healthy donors and cancer patients. Sequencing was performed with immunoSEQ multiplex PCR; in TCRdb, only in-frame clones are kept and a portion is missing. Here the sample spans roughly 100,000 clones, 92% being singletons. Sequencing input: blood. The receptors here all came from a woman younger than 35 in good health.

CDR3: CASSQVDTGELFF. In DNA form, the CDR3 reads TGTGCCAGCAGCCAAGTGGACACCGGGGAGCTGTTTTTT. The chain recombines TRBV3-1 (or the pseudogene TRBV3-2) with TRBJ2-2; D unclear. Germline V CDR1 and CDR2: LGHDT, YNNKEL (reference sequence). V lost 1 base, J lost 3 bases, and 3 bases lay in between. The length of the CDR3 is 13 residues.

This clone was found a few times. V gene TRBV11-2 combines with J gene TRBJ1-3; D remains unclear. V lost 5 bases and J lost 2, with 7 bases in between. The CDR3 length is 13 residues. Per the germline V gene, CDR1 is SGHAT and CDR2 is FQNNGV. The CDR3 coding sequence is TGTGCCAGCAGCCCTCCCACTGGAAACACCATATATTTT. It codes for CASSPPTGNTIYF. Supplemented by reference TRBV11-2 and TRBJ1-3, the full variable domain reads EAGVAQSPRYKIIEKRQSVAFWCNPISGHATLYWYQQILGQGPKLLIQFQNNGVVDDSQLPKDRFSAERLKGVDSTLKIQPAKLEDSAVYLCASSPPTGNTIYFGEGSWLTVV.

For the CDR3, the DNA is TGTGCCAGCAGCCACGGGCAAGAAAATTCACCCCTCCACTTT. This codes for CASSHGQENSPLHF. The chain carries TRBV4-2 and TRBJ1-6; D remains ambiguous. V lost 3 bases, J lost 7 bases, and 10 bases lay in between. Germline V lookup: CDR1 LGHNA, CDR2 YNFKEQ. This CDR3 comprises 14 residues.

This chain links TRBV19 with TRBJ2-3, with a possible D match to TRBD2 (6 bases). The CDR3 has 15 amino acids. CDR1 is LNHDA and CDR2 is SQIVND in the germline V gene (reference sequence). V lost 1 base, J lost 3 bases, and 11 bases lay in between. The CDR3 coding sequence is TGTGCCAGTAGTATAGCGGGAGTTAGTACAGATACGCAGTATTTT. Protein sequence: CASSIAGVSTDTQYF.

V and J are TRBV29-1 and TRBJ2-7; D gene ambiguous. V lost 2 bases and J lost 2, with 13 bases in between. This CDR3 has 14 amino acids. Germline V gives CDR1 SQVTM, CDR2 ANQGSEA. The CDR3 DNA follows: TGCAGCGTTGAACGGTCCGGTAGTCCCTACGAGCAGTACTTC. Its protein product is CSVERSGSPYEQYF.

This clone was recorded once. The chain joins TRBV11-2 to TRBJ2-1; 8 bases agree with TRBD1. Germline values: CDR1 SGHAT, CDR2 FQNNGV. After removal of 0 bases from V and 2 bases from J, the junction contained 9 bases not matched to a gene. The CDR3 covers 18 residues. The CDR3, as DNA: TGTGCCAGCAGCTTAGAGGGGATTCGGACAGGGCCCTACAATGAGCAGTTCTTC. Translation: CASSLEGIRTGPYNEQFF.